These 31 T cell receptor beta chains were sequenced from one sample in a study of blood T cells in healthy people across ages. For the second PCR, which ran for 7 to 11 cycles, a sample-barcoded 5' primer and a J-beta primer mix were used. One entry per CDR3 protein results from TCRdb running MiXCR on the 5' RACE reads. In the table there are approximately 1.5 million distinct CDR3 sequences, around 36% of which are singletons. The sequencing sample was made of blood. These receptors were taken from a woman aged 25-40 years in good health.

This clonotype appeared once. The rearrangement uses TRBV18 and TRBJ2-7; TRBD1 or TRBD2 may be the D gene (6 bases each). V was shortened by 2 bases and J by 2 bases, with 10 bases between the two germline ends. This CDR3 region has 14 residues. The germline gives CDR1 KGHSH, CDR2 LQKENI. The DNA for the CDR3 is TGTGCCAGCTCACCAAGGGGGGAAGCCTACGAGCAGTACTTC. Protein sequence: CASSPRGEAYEQYF.

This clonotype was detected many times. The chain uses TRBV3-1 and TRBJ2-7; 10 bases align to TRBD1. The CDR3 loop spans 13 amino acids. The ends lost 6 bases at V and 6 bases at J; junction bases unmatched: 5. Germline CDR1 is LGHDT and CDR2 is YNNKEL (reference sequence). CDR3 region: CASSGTGAGEQYF. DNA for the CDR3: TGTGCCAGCAGTGGGACAGGGGCGGGCGAGCAGTACTTC.

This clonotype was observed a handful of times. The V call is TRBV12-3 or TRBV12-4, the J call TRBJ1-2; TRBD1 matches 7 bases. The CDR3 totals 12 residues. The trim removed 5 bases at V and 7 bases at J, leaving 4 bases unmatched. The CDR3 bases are TGTGCCAGCAGTATATACAGGGGTGGCTACACCTTC. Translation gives CASSIYRGGYTF.

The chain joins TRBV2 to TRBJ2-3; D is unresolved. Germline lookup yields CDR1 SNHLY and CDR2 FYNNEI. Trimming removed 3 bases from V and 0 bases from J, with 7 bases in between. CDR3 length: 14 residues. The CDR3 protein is CASSDDFSTDTQYF. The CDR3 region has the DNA TGTGCCAGCAGTGATGACTTTAGCACAGATACGCAGTATTTT.

This chain's CDR3 is CASSEGDRVYGYTF. CDR3 bases: TGTGCCAGCAGTGAAGGGGACAGGGTCTATGGCTACACCTTC. The chain joins TRBV6-1 to TRBJ1-2, with 9 bases identical to TRBD1. From germline, CDR1 is MNHNS and CDR2 SASEGT. This CDR3 contains 14 residues. V dropped 1 base and J dropped 4; count of bases not matched to a gene: 1.

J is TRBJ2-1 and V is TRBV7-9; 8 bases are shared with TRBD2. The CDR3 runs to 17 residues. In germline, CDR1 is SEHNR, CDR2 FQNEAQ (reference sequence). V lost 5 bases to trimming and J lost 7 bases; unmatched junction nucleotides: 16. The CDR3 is CASSLRSGAPDGNEQFF. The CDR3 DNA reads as TGTGCCAGCAGCCTGCGTAGCGGGGCCCCGGACGGGAATGAGCAGTTCTTC. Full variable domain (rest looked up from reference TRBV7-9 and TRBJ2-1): DTGVSQNPRHKITKRGQNVTFRCDPISEHNRLYWYRQTLGQGPEFLTYFQNEAQLEKSRLLSDRFSAERPKGSFSTLEIQRTEQGDSAMYLCASSLRSGAPDGNEQFFGPGTRLTVL.

The CDR3 is CASGRGGNQPQHF. CDR3 coding DNA: TGCGCCAGCGGCCGGGGAGGCAATCAGCCCCAGCATTTT. The V gene is TRBV4-1, the J gene TRBJ1-5, with no clear D. Between the trimmed V and J ends, which lost 8 bases and 2 bases, there was a span of 10 bases. Germline CDR1 MGHRA, CDR2 YSYEKL. CDR3 length: 13 amino acids.

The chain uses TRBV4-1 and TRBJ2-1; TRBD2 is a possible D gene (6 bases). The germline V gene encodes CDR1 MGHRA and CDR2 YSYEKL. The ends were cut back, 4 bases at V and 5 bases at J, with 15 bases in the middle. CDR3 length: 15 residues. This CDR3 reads CASSRLATVNNEQFF. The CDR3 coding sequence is TGCGCCAGCAGCCGCCTAGCGACGGTCAACAATGAGCAGTTCTTC.

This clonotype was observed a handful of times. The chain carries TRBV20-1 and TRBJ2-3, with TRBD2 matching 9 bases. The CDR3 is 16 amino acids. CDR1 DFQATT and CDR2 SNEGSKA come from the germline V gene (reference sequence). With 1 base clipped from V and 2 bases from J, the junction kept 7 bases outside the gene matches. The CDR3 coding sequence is TGCAGTGCTAGAGGGGCTAGCGGGGCCCTCACAGATACGCAGTATTTT. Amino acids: CSARGASGALTDTQYF.

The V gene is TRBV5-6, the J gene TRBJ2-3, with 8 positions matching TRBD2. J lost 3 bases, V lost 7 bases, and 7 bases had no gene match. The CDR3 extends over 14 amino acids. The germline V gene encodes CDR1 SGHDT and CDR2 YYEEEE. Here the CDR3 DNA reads TGTGCCAGCGGTAGCGGGATAGAAACAGATACGCAGTATTTT. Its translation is CASGSGIETDTQYF.

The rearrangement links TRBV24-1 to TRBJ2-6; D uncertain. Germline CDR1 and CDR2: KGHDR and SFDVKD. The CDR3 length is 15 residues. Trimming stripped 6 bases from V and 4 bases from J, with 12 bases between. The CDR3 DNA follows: TGTGCCACCAGTTCGCGTTCCTCCGGGGCCAACGTCCTGACTTTC. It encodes CATSSRSSGANVLTF.

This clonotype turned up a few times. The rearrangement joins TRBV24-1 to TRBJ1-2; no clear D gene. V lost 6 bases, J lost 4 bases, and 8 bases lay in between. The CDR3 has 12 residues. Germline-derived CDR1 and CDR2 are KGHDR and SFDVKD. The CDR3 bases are TGTGCCACCAGTCGCGGCGGCTATGGCTACACCTTC. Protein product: CATSRGGYGYTF.

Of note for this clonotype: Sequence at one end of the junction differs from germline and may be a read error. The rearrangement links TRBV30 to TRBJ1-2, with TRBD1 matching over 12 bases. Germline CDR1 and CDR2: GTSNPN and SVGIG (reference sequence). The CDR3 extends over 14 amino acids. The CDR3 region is CTWSVTGQGAGYTF. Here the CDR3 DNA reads TGTACCTGGAGTGTAACGGGACAGGGGGCTGGCTACACCTTC.

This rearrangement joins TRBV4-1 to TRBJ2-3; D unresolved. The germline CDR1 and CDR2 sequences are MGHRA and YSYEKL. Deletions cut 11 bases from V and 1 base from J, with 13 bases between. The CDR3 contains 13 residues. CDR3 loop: CAASRAGTDTQYF. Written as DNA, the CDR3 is TGCGCCGCCAGCCGCGCGGGCACAGATACGCAGTATTTT.

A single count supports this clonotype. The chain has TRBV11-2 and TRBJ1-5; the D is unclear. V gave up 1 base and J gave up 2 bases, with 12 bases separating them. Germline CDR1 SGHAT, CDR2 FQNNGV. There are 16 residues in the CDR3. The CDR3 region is CASSLGVAGGNQPQHF. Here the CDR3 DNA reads TGTGCCAGCAGCTTAGGAGTGGCCGGAGGCAATCAGCCCCAGCATTTT.

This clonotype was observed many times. Here the CDR3 DNA reads TGCAGCGTTGAGGCGGAGACCTACGAGCAGTACTTC. This gives the protein CSVEAETYEQYF. This sequence joins TRBV29-1 and TRBJ2-7; D is ambiguous. CDR1 SQVTM and CDR2 ANQGSEA come from the germline V gene. The ends were cut back, 3 bases at V and 2 bases at J, with 8 bases in the middle. This CDR3 comprises 12 residues.

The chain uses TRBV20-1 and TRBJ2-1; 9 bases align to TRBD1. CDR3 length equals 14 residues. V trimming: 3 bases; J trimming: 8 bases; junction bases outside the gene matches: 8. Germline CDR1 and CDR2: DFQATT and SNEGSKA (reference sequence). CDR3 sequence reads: CSASFPGQGHEQFF. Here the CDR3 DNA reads TGCAGTGCTAGTTTTCCGGGACAGGGTCATGAGCAGTTCTTC.

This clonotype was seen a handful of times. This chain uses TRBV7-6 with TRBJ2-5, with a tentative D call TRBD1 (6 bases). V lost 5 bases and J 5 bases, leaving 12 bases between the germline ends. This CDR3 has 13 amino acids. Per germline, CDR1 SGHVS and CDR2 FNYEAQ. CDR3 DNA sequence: TGTGCCAGCAGCCACAGGGTTCGGGAGACCCAGTACTTC. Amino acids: CASSHRVRETQYF.

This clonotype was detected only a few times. Written as DNA, the CDR3 is TGCAGTGCTAGACTAGCGGGGGGGCAGGAAGATACGCAGTATTTT. Encoded protein: CSARLAGGQEDTQYF. This chain links TRBV20-1 with TRBJ2-3, with 12 bases that match TRBD2. The CDR3 is made up of 15 amino acids. The trim removed 2 bases at V and 5 bases at J, leaving 5 bases unmatched. Germline loops: CDR1 DFQATT, CDR2 SNEGSKA (reference sequence).

CDR3 bases: TGCGCCAGCAGCATCGGGACAGGGGAAACCTACGTGCAGTACTTC. It yields the protein CASSIGTGETYVQYF. The chain links TRBV5-1 to TRBJ2-5; 10 bases map to TRBD1. The CDR3 has 15 amino acids. Losses at the gene ends were 4 bases for V and 11 bases for J; bases not matched to a gene: 14. Looked up from germline, CDR1 is SGHRS and CDR2 is YFSETQ.

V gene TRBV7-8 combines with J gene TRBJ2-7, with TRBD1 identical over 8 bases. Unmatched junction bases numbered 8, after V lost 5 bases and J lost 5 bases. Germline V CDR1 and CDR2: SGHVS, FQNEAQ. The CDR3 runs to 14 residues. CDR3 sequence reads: CASSMGQVGNEQYF. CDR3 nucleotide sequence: TGTGCCAGCAGCATGGGACAGGTTGGGAACGAGCAGTACTTC. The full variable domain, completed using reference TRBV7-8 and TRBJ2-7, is GAGVSQSPRYKVAKRGQDVALRCDPISGHVSLFWYQQALGQGPEFLTYFQNEAQLDKSGLPSDRFFAERPEGSVSTLKIQRTQQEDSAVYLCASSMGQVGNEQYFGPGTRLTVT.

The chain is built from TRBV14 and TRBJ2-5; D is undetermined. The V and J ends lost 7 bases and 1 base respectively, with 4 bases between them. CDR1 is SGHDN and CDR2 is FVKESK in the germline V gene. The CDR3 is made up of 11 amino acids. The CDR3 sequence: CASISQETQYF. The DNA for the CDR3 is TGTGCCAGCATAAGCCAAGAGACCCAGTACTTC.

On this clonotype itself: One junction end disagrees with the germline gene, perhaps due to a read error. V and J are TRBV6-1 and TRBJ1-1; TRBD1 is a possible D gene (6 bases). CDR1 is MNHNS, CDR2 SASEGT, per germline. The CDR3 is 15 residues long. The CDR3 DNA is TGTGCCAGCAGCGAAGCGGGGGGGGCGAACACTGAAGCTTTCTTT. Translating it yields CASSEAGGANTEAFF.

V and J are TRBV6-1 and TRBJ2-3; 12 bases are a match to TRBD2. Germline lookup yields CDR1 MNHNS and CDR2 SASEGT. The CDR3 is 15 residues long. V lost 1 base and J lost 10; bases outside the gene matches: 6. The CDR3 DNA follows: TGTGCCAGCAGTGAAGGGCTAGCGGGGGGGATTCCGCAGTATTTT. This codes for CASSEGLAGGIPQYF.

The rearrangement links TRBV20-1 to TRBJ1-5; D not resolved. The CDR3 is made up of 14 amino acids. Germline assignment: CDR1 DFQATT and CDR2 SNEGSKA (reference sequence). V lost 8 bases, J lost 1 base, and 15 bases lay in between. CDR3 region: CSLSPGESNQPQHF. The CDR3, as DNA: TGCAGTCTTTCTCCCGGGGAGAGCAATCAGCCCCAGCATTTT.

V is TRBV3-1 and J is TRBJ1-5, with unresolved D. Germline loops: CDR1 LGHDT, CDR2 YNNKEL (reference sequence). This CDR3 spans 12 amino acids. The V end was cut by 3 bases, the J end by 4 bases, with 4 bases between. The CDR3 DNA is TGTGCCAGCAGCCAGGCTAATCAGCCCCAGCATTTT. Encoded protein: CASSQANQPQHF.

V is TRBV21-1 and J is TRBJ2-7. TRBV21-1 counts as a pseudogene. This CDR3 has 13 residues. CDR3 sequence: CASSKAARREQYF. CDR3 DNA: TGTGCCAGCAGCAAAGCTGCCCGACGCGAGCAGTACTTC.

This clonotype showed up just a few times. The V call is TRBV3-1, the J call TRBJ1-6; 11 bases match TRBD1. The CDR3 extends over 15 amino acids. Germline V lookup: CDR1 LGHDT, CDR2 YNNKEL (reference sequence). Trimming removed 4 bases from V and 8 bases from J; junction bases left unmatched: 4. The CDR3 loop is CASSLRDRGYSPLHF. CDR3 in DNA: TGTGCCAGCAGCCTACGGGACAGGGGGTATTCACCCCTCCACTTT.

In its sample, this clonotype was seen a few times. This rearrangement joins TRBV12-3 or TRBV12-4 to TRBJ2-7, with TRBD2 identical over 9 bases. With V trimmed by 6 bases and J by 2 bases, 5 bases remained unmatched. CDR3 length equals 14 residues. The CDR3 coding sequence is TGTGCCAGCAGCAAGAGCGGGAGGACCTACGAGCAGTACTTC. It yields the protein CASSKSGRTYEQYF.

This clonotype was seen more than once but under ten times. The CDR3 nucleotides are TGCGCCAGCAGCCAAACGGGGGGGAACGAGCAGTACTTC. It codes for CASSQTGGNEQYF. The rearrangement links TRBV4-1 to TRBJ2-7, with 8 bases fitting TRBD2. Trimming at V came to 2 bases and at J to 5 bases, leaving 2 bases not matched to a gene. There are 13 residues in the CDR3. CDR1 and CDR2 from the germline V gene are MGHRA and YSYEKL.

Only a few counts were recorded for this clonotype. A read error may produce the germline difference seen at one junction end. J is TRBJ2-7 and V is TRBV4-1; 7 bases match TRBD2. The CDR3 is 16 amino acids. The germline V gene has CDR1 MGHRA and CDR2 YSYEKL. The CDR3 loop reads CASSQEKRGGRYKQYF. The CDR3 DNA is TGCGCCAGCAGCCAAGAGAAACGCGGGGGTCGCTACAAGCAGTACTTC.